These 30 T cell receptor beta chains originate from one sample sequenced in a study of blood T cell repertoires in COVID-19. Clones were sequenced by immunoSEQ multiplex PCR, and TCRdb holds only the in-frame ones, with some missing. Here the sample spans 300,000 to 450,000 clones, roughly 86% being singletons. The sequenced sample consisted of PBMCs or T cells enriched from blood (not recorded which). The receptor source for this set is a woman aged 25 to 39 who had been exposed to COVID-19.

The CDR3 DNA is TGCGCCAGCGGGACTAGCGGATGGGCATACAATGAGCAGTTCTTC. It is translated as CASGTSGWAYNEQFF. The chain is built from TRBV10-2 and TRBJ2-1, with TRBD2 identical over 11 bases. Germline-derived CDR1 and CDR2 are WSHSY and SAAADI. The J segment lost 4 bases and the V segment lost 8 bases, leaving 7 bases of the junction unmatched. The CDR3 covers 15 residues.

Only one count was recorded for this clone. V and J are TRBV5-1 and TRBJ1-2; D uncertain. V was cut by 5 bases and J by 0 bases, with 8 bases left in between. This CDR3 comprises 13 residues. CDR1 and CDR2 (germline): SGHRS, YFSETQ. This CDR3 reads CASSPEPNYGYTF. Written as DNA, the CDR3 is TGCGCCAGCAGTCCCGAGCCTAACTATGGCTACACCTTC.

This clone was found once. Written as DNA, the CDR3 is TGTGCCAGCAGCCGAGACGGCGGGAGGGACAATGAGCAGTTCTTC. It is translated as CASSRDGGRDNEQFF. The chain couples TRBV5-4 to TRBJ2-1, with 9 bases fitting TRBD2. Germline CDR1 is SGHNT and CDR2 is YYREEE (reference sequence). The CDR3 covers 15 residues. V was clipped by 4 bases and J by 5 bases; unmatched bases: 7.

The chain has TRBV12-3 or TRBV12-4 and TRBJ2-1; 7 nucleotides line up with TRBD1. The CDR3 consists of 11 residues. The junction had 7 bases not matched to a gene; V was cut back by 6 bases and J by 14 bases. The CDR3 bases are TGTGCCAGCAGCACGACAGGGCAGAAGTTCTTC. This translates into CASSTTGQKFF.

This chain uses TRBV10-3 with TRBJ1-3, with a possible D match to TRBD1 (5 bases). The V gene lost 6 bases and the J gene lost 1 base, with 10 bases spanning the gap. This CDR3 has 14 residues. Per the germline V gene, CDR1 is ENHRY and CDR2 is SYGVKD. CDR3 amino acids: CAISPGGSGNTIYF. DNA for the CDR3: TGTGCCATCAGCCCCGGGGGATCTGGAAACACCATATATTTT.

J is TRBJ2-1 and V is TRBV11-2, with TRBD2 identical over 7 bases. CDR1 SGHAT and CDR2 FQNNGV come from the germline V gene. The length of the CDR3 is 15 residues. J was trimmed by 3 bases and V by 8 bases; bases with no gene match: 10. DNA of the CDR3: TGTGCCAGCGGCTATTCAGCGGGAAACTACAATGAGCAGTTCTTC. Protein: CASGYSAGNYNEQFF.

The table lists this clone with a few counts. The chain combines TRBV19 with TRBJ2-1, with TRBD2 as a possible D gene (6 bases). There are 15 residues in the CDR3. Per germline, CDR1 LNHDA and CDR2 SQIVND (reference sequence). The V end was cut by 4 bases, the J end by 2 bases, with 12 bases between. CDR3 nucleotides: TGTGCCAGTAGTAGGATGGCGGGACCCTACAATGAGCAGTTCTTC. Encoded protein: CASSRMAGPYNEQFF.

CDR3 sequence (DNA): TGTGCCAGCAGAGGACTGGGGATCACAGATACGCAGTATTTT. Encoded protein: CASRGLGITDTQYF. The rearrangement joins TRBV27 to TRBJ2-3; D may be TRBD2 (5 bases). Trimming removed 6 bases at V and 2 bases at J, with 12 bases between. Germline V CDR1 and CDR2: MNHEY, SMNVEV (reference sequence). This CDR3 is 14 amino acids long.

The J gene is TRBJ1-4, the V gene TRBV7-9; 10 bases map to TRBD1. V lost 2 bases, J lost 4 bases, and 4 bases stayed unmatched. This CDR3 comprises 16 residues. Germline-derived CDR1 and CDR2 are SEHNR and FQNEAQ (reference sequence). CDR3 sequence reads: CASSLTRDRGNEKLFF. DNA of the CDR3: TGTGCCAGCAGCTTAACGCGGGACAGGGGTAATGAAAAACTGTTTTTT. The complete variable domain, with remaining parts taken from reference TRBV7-9 and TRBJ1-4, reads DTGVSQNPRHKITKRGQNVTFRCDPISEHNRLYWYRQTLGQGPEFLTYFQNEAQLEKSRLLSDRFSAERPKGSFSTLEIQRTEQGDSAMYLCASSLTRDRGNEKLFFGSGTQLSVL.

The rearrangement joins TRBV3-1 (or the pseudogene TRBV3-2) to TRBJ2-1; maybe TRBD2 (6 bases). The CDR3 totals 16 residues. Trimming shortened V by 2 bases and J by 9 bases, and 20 bases separated the two germline ends. From germline, CDR1 is LGHDT and CDR2 YNNKEL (reference sequence). CDR3 DNA: TGTGCCAGCAGCCAATTAGCGGACCTGGCGTTGGGTGAGCAGTTCTTC. This sequence encodes CASSQLADLALGEQFF.

The chain carries TRBV6-5 and TRBJ2-5; D is undetermined. This CDR3 region has 15 residues. From germline, CDR1 is MNHEY and CDR2 SVGAGI. The ends were cut back, 4 bases at V and 2 bases at J, with 14 bases in the middle. CDR3 protein: CASSFDPSGQETQYF. The CDR3 DNA reads TGTGCCAGCAGTTTCGATCCGTCCGGTCAAGAGACCCAGTACTTC.

The DNA of the CDR3 is TGTGCCAGCAGTTTGGGGACAGTTCGGCCCCAGCATTTT. It is translated as CASSLGTVRPQHF. The rearrangement joins TRBV28 to TRBJ1-5; 7 positions match TRBD1. This CDR3 is built from 13 residues. CDR1 and CDR2 (germline): MDHEN, SYDVKM. The ends lost 3 bases at V and 9 bases at J; junction bases unmatched: 5.

V is TRBV6-5 and J is TRBJ1-5; D call uncertain. The germline V gene encodes CDR1 MNHEY and CDR2 SVGAGI. The CDR3 runs 13 residues. Trimming removed 8 bases at V and 7 bases at J, with 15 bases between. DNA for the CDR3: TGTGCCAGCGACGGCGGGCCGGGACAGCCCCAGCATTTT. Protein product: CASDGGPGQPQHF.

V and J are TRBV7-9 and TRBJ1-2; 7 nucleotides agree with TRBD1. The CDR3 has 15 residues. Germline V gene data show CDR1 as SEHNR and CDR2 as FQNEAQ (reference sequence). The V segment lost 1 base and the J segment 4 bases; nucleotides outside the gene matches: 6. CDR3 DNA sequence: TGTGCCAGCAGCTTAGAACCGGCAGGGGGCTATGGCTACACCTTC. As protein: CASSLEPAGGYGYTF.

This sequence joins TRBV18 and TRBJ2-7; 7 bases fit TRBD2. V shed 0 bases and J 5 bases; nucleotides not matched to a gene: 1. CDR1 and CDR2 (germline): KGHSH, LQKENI. This CDR3 spans 13 amino acids. The DNA for the CDR3 is TGTGCCAGCTCACCACCGAGCGGGGACGAGCAGTACTTC. Protein: CASSPPSGDEQYF.

This clone was observed a few times. J is TRBJ1-2 and V is TRBV5-6; D is ambiguous. In germline, CDR1 is SGHDT, CDR2 YYEEEE. This CDR3 comprises 12 residues. V was cut by 1 base and J by 4 bases, with 5 bases left in between. CDR3 coding DNA: TGTGCCAGCAGCTTGACAGCCTATGGCTACACCTTC. As protein: CASSLTAYGYTF.

This clone appeared a few times. This rearrangement joins TRBV12-3 or TRBV12-4 to TRBJ1-2; 9 nucleotides align to TRBD1. Germline trimming cut 6 bases from V and 6 bases from J; bases unmatched to any gene: 5. This CDR3 comprises 13 residues. The CDR3 spells CASRGQGENGYTF. CDR3 DNA sequence: TGTGCCAGCAGGGGACAGGGTGAGAATGGCTACACCTTC.

This clone was observed a handful of times. The chain joins TRBV10-1 to TRBJ1-1; D might be TRBD1 (6 bases). Germline assignment: CDR1 WNHNN and CDR2 SYGVQD (reference sequence). The CDR3 spans 13 residues. Trimming cost V 4 bases and J 5 bases, with 11 bases left between them. CDR3 in amino acids: CASSGQGLTEAFF. The CDR3 region has the DNA TGCGCCAGCAGTGGCCAGGGGTTGACTGAAGCTTTCTTT.

The chain carries TRBV5-1 and TRBJ1-1, with TRBD1 as a possible D gene (6 bases). Trimming shortened V by 0 bases and J by 4 bases, and 13 bases separated the two germline ends. CDR1 is SGHRS, CDR2 YFSETQ, per germline. CDR3 length: 15 amino acids. The CDR3 DNA reads TGCGCCAGCAGCTTGGTCCAGGGGCTGGGCACTGAAGCTTTCTTT. Protein sequence: CASSLVQGLGTEAFF.

The chain carries TRBV28 and TRBJ2-3; D remains ambiguous. The germline V gene has CDR1 MDHEN and CDR2 SYDVKM. CDR3 size: 16 residues. V shed 3 bases and J shed 1 base, with 14 bases lying between them. The CDR3 spells CASSFRFSLGTDTQYF. The CDR3 DNA reads as TGTGCCAGCAGTTTCCGGTTTTCCCTTGGCACAGATACGCAGTATTTT. Based on the CDR3 plus reference TRBV28 and TRBJ2-3, the full variable domain is DVKVTQSSRYLVKRTGEKVFLECVQDMDHENMFWYRQDPGLGLRLIYFSYDVKMKEKGDIPEGYSVSREKKERFSLILESASTNQTSMYLCASSFRFSLGTDTQYFGPGTRLTVL.

The chain recombines TRBV30 with TRBJ1-5, with D perhaps TRBD1 (6 bases). The germline V and J ends were trimmed by 7 bases and 1 base, with 11 bases remaining between them. Germline loops: CDR1 GTSNPN, CDR2 SVGIG (reference sequence). The CDR3 extends over 13 amino acids. The CDR3 is CAFTGFSNQPQHF. CDR3 coding DNA: TGTGCCTTCACAGGGTTCAGCAATCAGCCCCAGCATTTT.

The V gene is TRBV7-3, the J gene TRBJ2-2; tentative D call: TRBD1 (6 bases). Germline V gives CDR1 SGHTA, CDR2 FQGTGA. The CDR3 has 14 amino acids. Trimming pared 7 bases from V and 2 bases from J, leaving 11 bases between. In DNA form, the CDR3 reads TGTGCCAGCAAGGCAGGGGCAAACACCGGGGAGCTGTTTTTT. Residues: CASKAGANTGELFF.

This CDR3 is CATSSLLGRDDSRETQYF. The CDR3 DNA sequence: TGTGCCACCAGCAGCCTACTTGGGCGGGACGACTCTCGGGAGACCCAGTACTTC. This sequence joins TRBV15 and TRBJ2-5, with a weak D call TRBD2 (6 bases). Trimming pared 3 bases from V and 5 bases from J, leaving 25 bases between. Looked up from germline, CDR1 is LNHNV and CDR2 is YYDKDF (reference sequence). The CDR3 covers 18 residues.

This chain connects TRBV6-5 to TRBJ1-2; D ambiguous. This CDR3 has 14 residues. Trimming took 6 bases from V and 4 from J, leaving 15 bases between them. Germline V gene lookup returns CDR1 MNHEY and CDR2 SVGAGI. CDR3 coding DNA: TGTGCCAGCAGGCCCCTGGGCGCGGGCTATGGCTACACCTTC. Its protein product is CASRPLGAGYGYTF.

The chain uses TRBV12-3 or TRBV12-4 and TRBJ1-5; D is uncertain. V was cut by 8 bases and J by 5 bases, with 13 bases left in between. The CDR3 sequence is 13 residues long. DNA of the CDR3: TGTGCCAGCGTTCCAGGATTATATCAGCCCCAGCATTTT. This codes for CASVPGLYQPQHF.

The chain couples TRBV28 to TRBJ1-1, with TRBD1 matching over 8 bases. The germline CDR1 and CDR2 sequences are MDHEN and SYDVKM. CDR3 length equals 13 residues. V trimming: 6 bases; J trimming: 3 bases; junction bases outside the gene matches: 3. The CDR3 sequence: CASRQQGDTEAFF. The CDR3, as DNA: TGTGCCAGCAGGCAACAGGGGGACACTGAAGCTTTCTTT.

The chain is built from TRBV5-1 and TRBJ1-4; 8 nucleotides agree with TRBD1. The J segment lost 7 bases and the V segment lost 6 bases, leaving 5 bases of the junction unmatched. Germline V gene sequence: CDR1 SGHRS, CDR2 YFSETQ. This CDR3 contains 13 residues. The CDR3 sequence is CASTQGAGEKLFF. DNA of the CDR3: TGCGCCAGCACCCAGGGGGCTGGTGAAAAACTGTTTTTT. Variable domain in full (rest from reference TRBV5-1 and TRBJ1-4): KAGVTQTPRYLIKTRGQQVTLSCSPISGHRSVSWYQQTPGQGLQFLFEYFSETQRNKGNFPGRFSGRQFSNSRSEMNVSTLELGDSALYLCASTQGAGEKLFFGSGTQLSVL.

CDR3 nucleotides: TGTGCCAGCAGCCAAGATTGGAACAGGGGGAATTCACCCCTCCACTTT. Translated: CASSQDWNRGNSPLHF. The chain couples TRBV3-1 (or the pseudogene TRBV3-2) to TRBJ1-6, with 8 nucleotides matching TRBD1. The CDR3 sequence is 16 residues long. V shed 0 bases, J shed 7 bases, and the junction held 5 bases outside the gene matches. Germline-derived CDR1 and CDR2 are LGHDT and YNNKEL (reference sequence).

This chain uses TRBV18 with TRBJ2-7; 12 positions agree with TRBD2. The ends lost 0 bases at V and 9 bases at J; junction bases unmatched: 6. Germline V gene lookup returns CDR1 KGHSH and CDR2 LQKENI. The CDR3 has 15 amino acids. The CDR3 nucleotides are TGTGCCAGCTCACCACCTGGTCTAGCGGGAGGGGTGCAGTACTTC. Translated, it gives CASSPPGLAGGVQYF.

The rearrangement links TRBV7-9 to TRBJ2-3, with 7 bases that match TRBD2. From germline, CDR1 is SEHNR and CDR2 FQNEAQ (reference sequence). Trimming removed 3 bases from V and 0 bases from J; junction bases left unmatched: 6. This CDR3 comprises 16 residues. The CDR3 reads CASSLGTGGSTDTQYF. CDR3 DNA: TGTGCCAGCAGCTTGGGTACGGGAGGTAGCACAGATACGCAGTATTTT. The full variable domain, its missing parts supplied by reference TRBV7-9 and TRBJ2-3, is DTGVSQNPRHKITKRGQNVTFRCDPISEHNRLYWYRQTLGQGPEFLTYFQNEAQLEKSRLLSDRFSAERPKGSFSTLEIQRTEQGDSAMYLCASSLGTGGSTDTQYFGPGTRLTVL.